This entry features one T cell receptor beta chain sequence. The entry originates in a study of blood T cell repertoires in COVID-19. Looking at the study overall: Samples taken during acute and convalescent COVID-19 were collected in the United States, Italy and Spain. Nucleic acid was either cDNA or gDNA, and it came from T cells, B-cell-depleted T cells, or PBMCs.

Original processing notes: Nucleated cell number was recorded as an estimate derived from reference gene primer amplification. Profiling relied on immunoSEQ multiplex PCR, and the TCRdb table lists in-frame clones only, not all of them. Clone size and V and J calls were adopted from that table, with D and trimming inferred from the DNA. Of some 300,000 clones listed, 90% are singletons. CDR3 length: 15 amino acids. The V and J ends lost 4 bases and 9 bases, in that order; junction bases with no gene match: 9. Germline V gives CDR1 SGHVS, CDR2 FQNEAQ. This clonotype was sampled from a woman aged 25 to 39 who had been exposed to COVID-19. The sample taken for sequencing was PBMCs or T cells enriched from blood (not recorded which). The chain carries TRBV7-8 and TRBJ2-1, with 10 positions matching TRBD2. CDR3 sequence reads: CASSWASGGLREQFF. CDR3 DNA: TGTGCCAGCAGCTGGGCTAGCGGGGGCCTACGTGAGCAGTTCTTC. The whole variable domain, remainder taken from reference TRBV7-8 and TRBJ2-1, is GAGVSQSPRYKVAKRGQDVALRCDPISGHVSLFWYQQALGQGPEFLTYFQNEAQLDKSGLPSDRFFAERPEGSVSTLKIQRTQQEDSAVYLCASSWASGGLREQFFGPGTRLTVL.